Here is one T cell receptor (beta chain) with its context. Its antigen is still unknown. V lost 4 bases, J lost 6 bases, and 7 bases lay in between. The CDR3 spans 12 residues. Germline-derived CDR1 and CDR2 are MNHEY and SMNVEV (reference sequence). The data were obtained in a study of cytomegalovirus exposure and HLA in healthy donors. Whole-study results and caveats: In vitro experiments confirmed that three CMV-associated chains were specific for CMV antigens. Reportedly, diagnosis of cytomegalovirus status by the classifier showed high specificity and sensitivity.

TCRdb's table, derived via immunoSEQ multiplex PCR, lists solely in-frame clones and lacks some. Of around 60,000 clones in the sample, almost 97% are singletons; the top ten hold around 1%. The chain employs TRBV27 and TRBJ2-1, with a possible D match to TRBD1 (5 bases). Material: PBMCs. The TCR originated in a woman aged 18-29 years in good health and CMV-seronegative. The CDR3 region is CASSWGPNEQFF. The CDR3 DNA reads as TGTGCCAGCAGTTGGGGCCCCAATGAGCAGTTCTTC.